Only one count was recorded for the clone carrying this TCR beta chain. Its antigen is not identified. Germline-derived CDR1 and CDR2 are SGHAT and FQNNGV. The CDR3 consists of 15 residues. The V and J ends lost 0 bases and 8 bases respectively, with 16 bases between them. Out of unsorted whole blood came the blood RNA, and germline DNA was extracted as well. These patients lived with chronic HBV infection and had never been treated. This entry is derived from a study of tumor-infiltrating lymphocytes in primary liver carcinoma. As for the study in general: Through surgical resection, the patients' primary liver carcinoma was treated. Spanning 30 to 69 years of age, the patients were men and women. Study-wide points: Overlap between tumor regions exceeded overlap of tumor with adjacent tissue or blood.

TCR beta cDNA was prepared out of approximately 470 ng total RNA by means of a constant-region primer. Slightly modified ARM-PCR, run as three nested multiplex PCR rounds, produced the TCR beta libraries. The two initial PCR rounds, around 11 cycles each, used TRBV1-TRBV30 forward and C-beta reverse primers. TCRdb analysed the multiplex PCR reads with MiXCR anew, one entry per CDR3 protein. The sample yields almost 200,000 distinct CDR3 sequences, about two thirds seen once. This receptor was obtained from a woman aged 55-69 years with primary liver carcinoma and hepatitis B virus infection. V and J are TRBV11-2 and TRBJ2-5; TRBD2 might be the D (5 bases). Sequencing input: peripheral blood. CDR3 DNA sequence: TGTGCCAGCAGCTTAGAGGGCGGGTGGACGGATACCCAGTACTTC. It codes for CASSLEGGWTDTQYF.